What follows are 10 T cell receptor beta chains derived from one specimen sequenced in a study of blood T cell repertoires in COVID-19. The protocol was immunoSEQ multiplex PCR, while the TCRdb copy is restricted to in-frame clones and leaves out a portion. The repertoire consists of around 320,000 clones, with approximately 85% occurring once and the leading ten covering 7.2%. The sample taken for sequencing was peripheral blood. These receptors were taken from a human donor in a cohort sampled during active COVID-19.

The CDR3 nucleotides read TGTGCCAGCAGCGTAGGGGTGGGCAGAAACACTGAAGCTTTCTTT. Translation gives CASSVGVGRNTEAFF. The rearrangement links TRBV9 to TRBJ1-1; D remains ambiguous. Trimming took off 0 bases at V and 2 bases at J, with 11 bases between the two ends. CDR1 and CDR2 from the germline V gene are SGDLS and YYNGEE. The CDR3 is made up of 15 amino acids.

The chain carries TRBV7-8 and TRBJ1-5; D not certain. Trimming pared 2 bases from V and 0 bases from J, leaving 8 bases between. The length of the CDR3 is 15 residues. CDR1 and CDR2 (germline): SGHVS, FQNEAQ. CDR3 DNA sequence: TGTGCCAGCAGCTTATCCGGGGTTAGCAATCAGCCCCAGCATTTT. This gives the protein CASSLSGVSNQPQHF.

CDR3 nucleotides: TGTGCCAGCTACTCGAGCTCCTACAATGAGCAGTTCTTC. Translating it yields CASYSSSYNEQFF. The chain is built from TRBV12-3 or TRBV12-4 and TRBJ2-1; D ambiguous. Deletions cut 8 bases from V and 0 bases from J, with 8 bases between. The CDR3 length is 13 residues.

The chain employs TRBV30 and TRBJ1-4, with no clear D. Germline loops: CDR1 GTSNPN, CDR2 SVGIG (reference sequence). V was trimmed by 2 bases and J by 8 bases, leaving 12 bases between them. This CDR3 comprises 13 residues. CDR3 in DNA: TGTGCCTGGAGTCGCCTCGGGAGGGAAAAACTGTTTTTT. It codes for CAWSRLGREKLFF.

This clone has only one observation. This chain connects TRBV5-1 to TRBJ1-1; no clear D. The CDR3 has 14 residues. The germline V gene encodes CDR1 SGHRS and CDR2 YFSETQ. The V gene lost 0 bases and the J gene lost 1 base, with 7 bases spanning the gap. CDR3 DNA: TGCGCCAGCAGCTTGGCCGTCGGGAACACTGAAGCTTTCTTT. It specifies CASSLAVGNTEAFF.

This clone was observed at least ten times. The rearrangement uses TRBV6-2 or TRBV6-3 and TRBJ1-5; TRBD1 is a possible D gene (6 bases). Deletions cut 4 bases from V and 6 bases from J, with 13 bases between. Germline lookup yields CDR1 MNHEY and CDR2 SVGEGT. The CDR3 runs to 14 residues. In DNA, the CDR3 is TGTGCCAGCAGTTCAGGGGAAAGGGCTCAGCCCCAGCATTTT. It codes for CASSSGERAQPQHF.

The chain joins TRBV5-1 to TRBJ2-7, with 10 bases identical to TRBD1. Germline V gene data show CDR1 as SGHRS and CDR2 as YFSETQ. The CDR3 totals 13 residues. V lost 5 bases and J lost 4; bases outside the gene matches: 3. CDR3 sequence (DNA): TGCGCCAGCAGGGGGACAGGGGCGTACGAGCAGTACTTC. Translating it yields CASRGTGAYEQYF. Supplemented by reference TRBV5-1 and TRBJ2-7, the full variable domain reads KAGVTQTPRYLIKTRGQQVTLSCSPISGHRSVSWYQQTPGQGLQFLFEYFSETQRNKGNFPGRFSGRQFSNSRSEMNVSTLELGDSALYLCASRGTGAYEQYFGPGTRLTVT.

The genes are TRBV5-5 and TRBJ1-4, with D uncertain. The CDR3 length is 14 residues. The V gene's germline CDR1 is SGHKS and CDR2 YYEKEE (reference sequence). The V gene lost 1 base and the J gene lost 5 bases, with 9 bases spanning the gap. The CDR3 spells CASSLKQINEKLFF. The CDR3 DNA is TGTGCCAGCAGCTTGAAACAGATAAATGAAAAACTGTTTTTT.

In DNA form, the CDR3 reads TGTGCCAGTCTAGCGGGAAGCGGATTTCCTTCGTATTTT. It yields the protein CASLAGSGFPSYF. The rearrangement links TRBV2 to TRBJ2-3; 9 bases align to TRBD2. This CDR3 is built from 13 residues. V was pared by 9 bases and J by 14 bases, with 15 bases of the junction left unmatched. The germline V gene has CDR1 SNHLY and CDR2 FYNNEI. The full variable domain, rest sourced from reference TRBV2 and TRBJ2-3, is EPEVTQTPSHQVTQMGQEVILRCVPISNHLYFYWYRQILGQKVEFLVSFYNNEISEKSEIFDDQFSVERPDGSNFTLKIRSTKLEDSAMYFCASLAGSGFPSYFGPGTRLTVL.

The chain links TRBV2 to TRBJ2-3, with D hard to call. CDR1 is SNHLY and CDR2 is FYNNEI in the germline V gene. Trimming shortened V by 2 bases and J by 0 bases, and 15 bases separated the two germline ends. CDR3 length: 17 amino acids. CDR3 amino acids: CASSEIVRQTSTDTQYF. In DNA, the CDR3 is TGTGCCAGCAGTGAAATCGTCCGACAAACTAGCACAGATACGCAGTATTTT.